The clone carrying this TCR beta chain was counted at least ten times. The antigen is undetermined. From the 5' RACE reads, TCRdb called clonotypes with MiXCR, one entry per CDR3 protein. The table has about 400,000 distinct CDR3 sequences, 6.2% seen once. This sample is part of a study of T cells after yellow fever vaccination. Study results and caveats: Among all clonotypes, a small share was observed in both CD4 and CD8 compartments. Most primary-vaccination clones reappeared after the booster (about 95% CD4, more than 70% CD8).

This CDR3 has 13 amino acids. V was pared by 6 bases and J by 1 base, with 7 bases between. The receptor was isolated from a man aged 25 to 40 who received the YFV17D yellow fever vaccine. This chain joins TRBV12-3 or TRBV12-4 and TRBJ1-3; D uncertain. The sequencing used PBMCs, collected 5 days after the yellow fever booster vaccination. CDR3 protein: CASRTRSGNTIYF. The CDR3 DNA sequence: TGTGCCAGCAGGACCCGGTCTGGAAACACCATATATTTT.